Sequencing of this T cell receptor beta chain was carried out in a study of CD8+ T cells in alopecia areata. For the study at large: Among treated patients, oral tofacitinib was administered at 5 to 10 mg twice daily.

The CDR3 covers 16 residues. The ends were cut back, 1 base at V and 8 bases at J, with 19 bases in the middle. Germline-derived CDR1 and CDR2 are SGHTA and FQGNSA. For this clone: Antigen unknown.

Isolation of CD4+ and CD8+ T cells from PBMCs was achieved by sorting. Findings and caveats of the study: Lesional scalp, notably in alopecia totalis/universalis, had clonality above that of normal scalp.

Following extraction, RNA underwent reverse transcription to cDNA, which served as the sequencing template. Sequenced by immunoSEQ multiplex PCR; TCRdb stores in-frame clones only, minus some. The top ten clones hold 3% to 3.5% of a sample with 90,000 to 150,000 clones, 35% to 40% of them seen once. The clonotype comes from a human donor with alopecia areata. This chain uses TRBV7-2 with TRBJ2-3; either TRBD1 or TRBD2 may fit D (5 bases each). Sequenced material: CD4+ T cells sorted from blood. The CDR3 nucleotides read TGTGCCAGCAGCTTAGGGTCGGGGCTAGTCGGCGGTACGCAGTATTTT. Its protein is CASSLGSGLVGGTQYF.